These 2 T cell receptor beta chains came from one sample sequenced in a study of T cells in Graves' hyperthyroidism and ophthalmopathy (dated 2019 in TCRdb). Library creation used multiplex PCR. The sequencer was an Illumina HiSeq 2000. Amplification of TCR beta CDR3 regions was carried out from RNA transcripts. A first-round RT-PCR of the TCR CDR3 used the HTBI primer set with the Qiagen OneStep RT-PCR kit. Clones were called with MiXCR by TCRdb after fastp trimmed the public reads at Q25, and only in-frame beta chains were retained. Rows merge per CDR3 protein into single entries with the most common DNA and genes. The sample table lists about 600,000 distinct CDR3 sequences, 13% to 15% of them with a count of one. The ten largest clones add up to around 12% of the sample. Sequenced sample: blood. These receptors were collected from a woman aged 45-65 years with Graves' ophthalmopathy.

This clonotype was recorded many times. This chain uses TRBV20-1 with TRBJ2-7, with 11 bases aligning to TRBD2. Trimming cost V 6 bases and J 3 bases; bases outside gene matches: 19. Looked up from germline, CDR1 is DFQATT and CDR2 is SNEGSKA (reference sequence). The CDR3 is 18 residues long. The chain's CDR3 is CSAPKPTSRTSGLYEQYF. As DNA, the CDR3 is TGCAGTGCACCGAAGCCGACGTCCCGGACTAGCGGGCTCTACGAGCAGTACTTC.

This clonotype has a handful of counts. The DNA is omitted, as the CDR3 cannot be located on it reliably, and the CDR3 follows TCRdb's listing. The V gene is TRBV24-1, the J gene TRBJ1-5; the table's D call of TRBD1 was not tested on the DNA. Counting both end residues, the CDR3 totals 13 amino acids. The germline gives CDR1 KGHDR, CDR2 SFDVKD. Here the CDR3 reads CATSVGAGTPVHF.